This T cell receptor delta chain stems from a study of gamma-delta T cells after stem cell transplantation. TCRdb re-called the RT-PCR reads via CATT. Of over 800 delta-chain clones listed, approximately 10% are singletons. CDR1 and CDR2 from the germline V gene are GEAIGNYY and EKD. CDR3 length: 13 amino acids. Turning to this clone: Since a much larger clone is just one base distant, this may be a read error.

The rearrangement uses TRDV2 and TRDJ1; TRDD3 matches 10 bases. Sequencing input: gamma-delta T cells. The source is a human donor. It is not recorded whose cells these are; they may come from a transplant donor. CDR3 coding DNA: TGTGCCTGTGACCCACTGGGGGATGGTAAACGCATCTTT. It encodes CACDPLGDGKRIF.